This TCR beta chain was sequenced in a study of shared clonotypes between healthy human individuals. Study-level points and caveats: Clonotype sharing among the donors was expected to vary with sequencing depth. Against clonotypes common to all four donors, non-shared ones had lower generation probabilities.

CD8 cells classed as naive were CD45RO-negative and positively selected for CCR7, excluding terminally differentiated effector memory CD45RA+ cells. Method: immunoSEQ multiplex PCR; TCRdb's copy keeps in-frame clones and lacks some. The profile shows about 2 million clones, about 94% of them singletons. The CDR3 has 13 amino acids. Trimming cost V 3 bases and J 9 bases, with 15 bases left between them. Germline V lookup: CDR1 MNHEY, CDR2 SMNVEV (reference sequence). For this clone: Its antigen is unidentified.

The chain couples TRBV27 to TRBJ2-7; D is ambiguous. The specimen sequenced was naive CD8+ T cells sorted from blood. The source of this sequence is a man aged 18-30 years in good health. The CDR3: CASSFETAGVQYF. The CDR3 DNA follows: TGTGCCAGCAGTTTTGAAACGGCAGGCGTGCAGTACTTC.